What follows is one T cell receptor (beta chain) and its context. This record belongs to a study of cytomegalovirus exposure and HLA in healthy donors. This PCR relied on a set of 60 Vbeta primers and 13 Jbeta primers. Produced via immunoSEQ multiplex PCR; TCRdb's table is partial and in-frame only. The sample holds about 92,000 clones, 69% seen once. The specimen sequenced was PBMCs. The receptor was derived from a man between 45 and 60 years old in good health and CMV-seronegative.

CDR3 in DNA: TGCGCCAGCAGTGACCCGGGACTCCGGGATGAGCAGTTCTTC. Its translation is CASSDPGLRDEQFF. The rearrangement links TRBV10-2 to TRBJ2-1; perhaps TRBD2 as D (6 bases). V shed 3 bases and J shed 8 bases, with 14 bases lying between them. The V gene's germline CDR1 is WSHSY and CDR2 SAAADI. The CDR3 totals 14 residues.